The clone carrying this TCR beta chain was observed a handful of times. TCRbeta library construction was performed incorporating unique molecular identifiers. Via MiXCR, TCRdb re-called the PCR reads, giving one row per CDR3 protein. The sample records over 400,000 distinct CDR3 sequences, about an eighth being singletons. The data derive from a study of T-cell reconstitution after alpha-beta-depleted transplantation in children. This clonotype was obtained from a human donor who donated a stem cell graft to a child with combined immunodeficiency. Material: PBMCs from the stem cell graft donor, obtained from the stem cell graft.

The CDR3 DNA reads TGTGCCAGCAGTACCGGACTAGCGGGAGCCTACGAGCAGTACTTC. Protein: CASSTGLAGAYEQYF. The rearrangement links TRBV6-1 to TRBJ2-7; 13 bases align to TRBD2. CDR1 MNHNS and CDR2 SASEGT come from the germline V gene. CDR3 size: 15 residues. The trim removed 5 bases at V and 2 bases at J, leaving 3 bases unmatched.